This entry describes one T cell receptor beta chain. Its matching antigen is unknown. This record comes from a study of graft-versus-host responses after intestinal transplantation. At the level of the study: Every recipient had anti-thymocyte globulin induction and 3 to 4 years of tacrolimus plus steroids.

Method: immunoSEQ multiplex PCR; TCRdb's copy keeps in-frame clones and lacks some. The sample has around 93,000 clones, 85% to 95% seen once. CDR1 and CDR2 (germline): SEHNR, FQNEAQ (reference sequence). J lost 0 bases, V lost 4 bases, and 7 bases had no gene match. The CDR3 extends over 18 amino acids. The J gene is TRBJ2-1, the V gene TRBV7-9; TRBD1 matches at 12 bases. This sequence originates from a human donor who received an intestinal transplant. The sequences come from unstimulated CD8+ T cells sorted from spleen or lymph node cells, collected before intestinal transplant. The CDR3 bases are TGTGCCAGCAGCTCCCGGGACAGGGGGCCCGGCTCCTACAATGAGCAGTTCTTC. This translates into CASSSRDRGPGSYNEQFF.